A single sample gave rise to the 11 T cell receptor beta chains below, sequenced in a study of T cell repertoires in cytomegalovirus infection. MiXCR, applied by TCRdb to the reads, yields one record per CDR3 protein. The sample includes a few hundred thousand distinct CDR3 sequences, around 40% of them seen just once. What these receptors recognize is not known. Specimen: cultured PBMCs, collected from culture after CMV antigen stimulation. These receptor sequences come from a human donor in good health (CMV status not recorded). Some clones in this sample may be carry-over from other donors' samples.

The genes are TRBV6-6 and TRBJ1-4, with 9 bases lining up with TRBD1. This CDR3 is built from 15 residues. Trimming removed 5 bases from V and 7 bases from J; junction bases left unmatched: 8. In germline, CDR1 is MNHNY, CDR2 SVGAGI (reference sequence). CDR3 amino acids: CASSAAMTGGEKLFF. CDR3 DNA: TGTGCCAGCAGTGCGGCAATGACAGGGGGTGAAAAACTGTTTTTT.

In DNA, the CDR3 is TGCAGTGCTAGAGATGGGCCTCAGCAGGGGGCGGAGGGGACTGAAGCTTTCTTT. This codes for CSARDGPQQGAEGTEAFF. This chain joins TRBV20-1 and TRBJ1-1; 8 bases fit TRBD1. V lost 0 bases, J lost 5 bases, and 17 bases stayed unmatched. This CDR3 has 18 amino acids. The germline CDR1 and CDR2 sequences are DFQATT and SNEGSKA (reference sequence).

This chain joins TRBV6-6 and TRBJ2-7; no definite D call. With 5 bases removed from V and 5 bases from J, the gap between germline ends came to 16 bases. There are 14 residues in the CDR3. Germline V CDR1 and CDR2: MNHNY, SVGAGI (reference sequence). The CDR3: CASSLSVFRDEQYF. The CDR3, as DNA: TGTGCCAGCAGTCTGTCTGTTTTTCGAGACGAGCAGTACTTC.

This chain links TRBV20-1 with TRBJ2-7, with D perhaps TRBD2 (6 bases). The CDR3 extends over 13 amino acids. V dropped 0 bases and J dropped 5 bases, with 11 bases sitting between them. Germline values: CDR1 DFQATT, CDR2 SNEGSKA (reference sequence). Here the CDR3 reads CSARDSTSDEQYF. CDR3 nucleotides: TGCAGTGCTAGAGACTCGACTAGTGACGAGCAGTACTTC.

The chain links TRBV5-1 to TRBJ2-7, with 11 bases identical to TRBD2. Germline values: CDR1 SGHRS, CDR2 YFSETQ. V lost 4 bases and J lost 6; bases outside the gene matches: 9. The CDR3 contains 15 residues. The CDR3 coding sequence is TGCGCCAGCAGCGACACTAGCGGGGGCCCCCTCGAGCAGTACTTC. This encodes CASSDTSGGPLEQYF.

This clonotype was found once. V usage is TRBV11-3 and J usage is TRBJ2-5; 7 bases align to TRBD1. Trimming removed 3 bases from V and 5 bases from J; junction bases left unmatched: 15. CDR3 length: 17 amino acids. Germline values: CDR1 SGHNT, CDR2 YENEEA. DNA of the CDR3: TGTGCCAGCAGCTTGACCACATTGACAGGGATTGACGAGACCCAGTACTTC. This gives the protein CASSLTTLTGIDETQYF. Supplemented by reference TRBV11-3 and TRBJ2-5, the full variable domain reads EAGVVQSPRYKIIEKKQPVAFWCNPISGHNTLYWYLQNLGQGPELLIRYENEEAVDDSQLPKDRFSAERLKGVDSTLKIQPAELGDSAVYLCASSLTTLTGIDETQYFGPGTRLLVL.

This chain joins TRBV28 and TRBJ1-5, with D perhaps matching TRBD1 (6 bases). CDR1 is MDHEN and CDR2 is SYDVKM in the germline V gene. The CDR3 runs 15 residues. V was pared by 5 bases and J by 0 bases, with 11 bases between. CDR3 in amino acids: CASSRQEYSNQPQHF. Written as DNA, the CDR3 is TGTGCCAGCAGTCGACAGGAGTATAGCAATCAGCCCCAGCATTTT.

The chain couples TRBV7-4 to TRBJ1-6; D is possibly TRBD1 (6 bases). CDR3 size: 17 residues. Trimming shortened V by 5 bases and J by 9 bases, and 23 bases separated the two germline ends. Germline CDR1 SGHVT, CDR2 SQSDAQ. In DNA form, the CDR3 reads TGTGCCAGCAGCCCCCCCGGGGGGGCGGCCATTCCTTCACCCCTCCACTTT. It translates to CASSPPGGAAIPSPLHF.

This clonotype was seen a few times. The V gene is TRBV29-1, the J gene TRBJ2-7; TRBD2 matches at 11 bases. The germline V gene encodes CDR1 SQVTM and CDR2 ANQGSEA. V lost 6 bases, J lost 4 bases, and 8 bases stayed unmatched. CDR3 length: 14 amino acids. CDR3 nucleotide sequence: TGCAGCGTCGCCCGACTAGCGGGAAATTACGAGCAGTACTTC. Translation: CSVARLAGNYEQYF.

The V gene is TRBV6-5, the J gene TRBJ1-1; D call uncertain. The CDR3 has 16 residues. Looked up from germline, CDR1 is MNHEY and CDR2 is SVGAGI. V dropped 0 bases and J dropped 0 bases, with 11 bases sitting between them. The CDR3 protein is CASSYSSLGMNTEAFF. DNA of the CDR3: TGTGCCAGCAGTTACTCGAGTCTGGGAATGAACACTGAAGCTTTCTTT.

The table lists this clonotype with many counts. This chain uses TRBV7-9 with TRBJ2-7; a weak D match, TRBD1 (5 bases). Per germline, CDR1 SEHNR and CDR2 FQNEAQ (reference sequence). The CDR3 runs 14 residues. V was shortened by 1 base and J by 0 bases, with 7 bases between the two germline ends. The CDR3 sequence is CASSLGQSSYEQYF. Written as DNA, the CDR3 is TGTGCCAGCAGCTTAGGACAGTCCTCCTACGAGCAGTACTTC.